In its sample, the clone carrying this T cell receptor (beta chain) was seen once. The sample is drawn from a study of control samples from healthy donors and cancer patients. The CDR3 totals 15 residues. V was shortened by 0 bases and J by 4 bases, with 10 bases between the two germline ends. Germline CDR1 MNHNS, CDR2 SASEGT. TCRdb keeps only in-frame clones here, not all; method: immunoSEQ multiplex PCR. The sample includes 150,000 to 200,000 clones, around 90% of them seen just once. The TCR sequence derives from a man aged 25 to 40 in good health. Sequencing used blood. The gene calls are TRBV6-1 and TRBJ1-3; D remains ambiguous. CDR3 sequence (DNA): TGTGCCAGCAGTGAAGCGGCTAGGTCAGGAAACACCATATATTTT. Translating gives CASSEAARSGNTIYF.